Listed here are 5 T cell receptor beta chains from one sample, sequenced in a study of PD-1 blockade in classical Hodgkin lymphoma (dated by TCRdb to 2020 to 2022). This sample's time point label indicates: cycle 1 day 1 (C1D1), immediately before nivolumab initiation. All trial patients had relapsed after autologous stem cell transplantation, with cohorts A, B and C differing in prior brentuximab vedotin exposure. Library generation was performed with the immunoSEQ multiplex PCR assay. The clones in this table, taken by TCRdb from immuneACCESS, are in-frame only. Not every clone is retained; where verified, under half of the shortfall comes from an unresolved V gene, and the cause of the rest is unknown. The sample table shows 60,000 to 75,000 clones, and 90% are seen once. Of the sample, 9.7% is held by the ten largest clones. The starting material was peripheral blood mononuclear cells (PBMCs), obtained at baseline. The receptors derive from a human donor with classical Hodgkin lymphoma.

The DNA of the CDR3 is TGTGCCAGCAGCTTGGGTTGGGGCAGTGCCTACGAGCAGTACTTC. Amino acids: CASSLGWGSAYEQYF. The rearrangement joins TRBV5-5 to TRBJ2-7; tentative D call: TRBD1 (5 bases). Trimming took 0 bases from V and 2 from J, leaving 12 bases between them. CDR3 size: 15 residues. The germline V gene encodes CDR1 SGHKS and CDR2 YYEKEE (reference sequence).

The chain is built from TRBV27 and TRBJ1-5; 7 positions agree with TRBD1. J was trimmed by 13 bases and V by 5 bases; bases with no gene match: 11. The germline V gene has CDR1 MNHEY and CDR2 SMNVEV (reference sequence). The CDR3 consists of 13 residues. The CDR3 protein is CASSPTGTALQHF. CDR3 in DNA: TGTGCCAGCAGTCCCACCGGGACAGCGCTACAGCATTTT.

The gene calls are TRBV5-1 and TRBJ2-7, with 11 nucleotides matching TRBD1. The CDR3 consists of 14 residues. J was trimmed by 4 bases and V by 4 bases; bases with no gene match: 4. Germline assignment: CDR1 SGHRS and CDR2 YFSETQ. The CDR3, as DNA: TGCGCCAGCAGCAAGGGACAGGGGGGTTACGAGCAGTACTTC. It is translated as CASSKGQGGYEQYF.

The genes are TRBV4-2 and TRBJ2-6; D gene ambiguous. V gave up 2 bases and J gave up 4 bases, with 9 bases separating them. The CDR3 totals 15 residues. Germline values: CDR1 LGHNA, CDR2 YNFKEQ. In nucleotides, the CDR3 is TGTGCCAGCAGCCAATTAGGTCCAGGGGCCAACGTCCTGACTTTC. Its protein is CASSQLGPGANVLTF.

The CDR3 DNA sequence: TGTGCCAGCAGACAGGGCGAGCAGTACTTC. Its protein product is CASRQGEQYF. The chain links TRBV27 to TRBJ2-7, with D perhaps matching TRBD1 (6 bases). Trimming left V 6 bases short and J 6 bases short, with 6 bases between. This CDR3 is 10 amino acids long. Germline CDR1 and CDR2: MNHEY and SMNVEV (reference sequence).